This T cell receptor (beta chain) was found in a study of blood T cells in healthy people across ages (dated by TCRdb to the mid-2010s). General notes on the study: Template switching captured roughly one uniquely barcoded TCR beta cDNA molecule per two T cells in model experiments. The study analyzed two additional independent replicas of 1 million unique cDNA reads from the same blood draw for two donors, one aged 18 to 30 and one aged 80 or older. Age-related changes in TCR beta repertoire diversity were measured in the study by deep sequencing normalized with unique cDNA molecular identifiers. To avoid experimental bias, donors of different ages were distributed randomly across sequencing lanes. Four age groups were formed from the donors: young (average 16 years), middle-aged (roughly 38), aged (roughly 59) and long-lived (about 80).

Donors were 35 to 40 systemically healthy Caucasian individuals from Russia aged roughly 6 to 100 years. Each donor gave approximately 9.3 milliliters of peripheral blood, collected into EDTA-treated Vacutainer tubes. Ficoll-Paque density-gradient centrifugation was used to isolate PBMCs, with at least 6 million per sample. Trizol reagent was used to extract total RNA from PBMCs, with at least 5 micrograms per sample. Naive CD45RAhigh/CD27high T cell percentages were measured by flow cytometry on a PBMC aliquot from every donor. Concerning this clonotype: Its recognized antigen is unknown. This may be a read error: a much more frequent sequence differs by one nucleotide.

Library preparation used 5' RACE. Sequencing relied on an Illumina HiSeq 2500. A second about 7 to 11 cycle PCR used a sample-barcoded 5' primer and a J-beta primer mix. A template-switch 5' adaptor carrying 12 random nucleotides introduced a unique molecular identifier onto each TCR beta cDNA molecule. Each sample yielded at least 3 million CDR3-containing paired-end reads. The Mint cDNA synthesis kit, primed by a TRBC-specific oligonucleotide, was used to synthesize first-strand cDNA from all RNA. Following uracil-DNA glycosylase treatment, a first 18-cycle PCR with universal primers M1SS and BC2_uni_R was performed on all cDNA. The paper's data handling went like this. For normalization, 1 million high-quality reads, each with a distinct molecular identifier, were randomly selected from each sample. Reads with shared molecular identifiers were discarded instead of being binned into consensus sequences. MiTCR, set to a Q25 quality threshold and the strictest error-elimination algorithm, was used for CDR3 identification, clonotype clustering and error correction. A nonparametric unseen species model using Euler transformation provided a lower-bound estimate of total TCR beta diversity. TCRdb reprocessing: public reads trimmed at Q25 with fastp, clones called with MiXCR, in-frame beta chains kept. Each CDR3 protein gets just one entry, which takes the most common genes and DNA from the rows behind it. TCRdb, rather than the study authors, made the V and J calls. This sample holds hundreds of thousands of distinct CDR3 sequences; about 30% were observed only once. The biggest ten clones account for over 15% of the sample.

On the study overall, not on this receptor specifically: Bulk unsorted PBMC profiling prevented conclusive comparison of naive and antigen-experienced compartments. Estimates of total diversity from one million sequenced T cells were regarded as lower bounds and underestimates. Because donor CMV infection status was unknown, age-related changes in expanded clonotypes were potentially confounded. Compared with the aged group, the long-lived group had more naive CD4+ T cells, fewer expanded clones and increased TCR diversity, a pattern suggesting age selection. The percentage of naive T cells measured by flow cytometry correlated strongly with observed TCR beta diversity. Observed TCR beta diversity per million T cells fell roughly linearly with age, and a significant reduction was already apparent by age about 36.

Measured from the cysteine to the phenylalanine, the CDR3 is 12 residues long. Only the CDR3 DNA is retained, 36 bases long and in frame from the first base. In the germline V gene, CDR1 corresponds to MDHEN and CDR2 to SYDVKM. The sequence joins TRBV28 to TRBJ2-4, with 9 junctional bases fitting TRBD1. TRBJ2-5 explains the end of the DNA better; the J call may be wrong. The sequence was obtained from a woman older than 75 in good health. Donor details come from another sample of the same person, matched by shared clones. The sequenced sample was blood. The nucleotide sequence is given as TGTGCCAGTGTCGACAGGGGGGAGACCCAGTACTTC. Its protein reads: CASVDRGETQYF.